The present T cell receptor beta chain was sequenced within a study of metastatic and nonmetastatic thyroid tumors. Study results and caveats: Across blood and tumor, TCR beta diversity in malignant thyroid tumors was reportedly significantly higher than in benign nodules.

TCRdb re-analyzed the PCR reads through MiXCR. Of tens of thousands of clones in the sample, roughly 26% are singletons; the top ten hold around 13%. Until they underwent thyroid surgery, no patient had received any treatment. This clone has only a few counts. The antigen is not known. Germline CDR1 MDHEN, CDR2 SYDVKM. The CDR3 covers 18 residues. V was pared by 3 bases and J by 7 bases, with 16 bases of the junction left unmatched. Sequencing was carried out using tumor tissue. The V gene is TRBV28, the J gene TRBJ2-2, with 8 bases lining up with TRBD2. The origin of this receptor is a female donor with papillary thyroid cancer or a benign thyroid nodule (not recorded which). Some clones in this sample may be carry-over from other donors' samples. CDR3 in amino acids: CASSLTGGPFFIIGELFF. CDR3 DNA: TGTGCCAGCAGTTTGACGGGAGGGCCCTTTTTTATCATCGGGGAGCTGTTTTTT. The full variable domain, with the rest looked up from reference TRBV28 and TRBJ2-2, is DVKVTQSSRYLVKRTGEKVFLECVQDMDHENMFWYRQDPGLGLRLIYFSYDVKMKEKGDIPEGYSVSREKKERFSLILESASTNQTSMYLCASSLTGGPFFIIGELFFGEGSRLTVL.